The next 16 T cell receptor beta chains were all read from a single sample in a study of shared clonotypes between healthy human individuals. Here immunoSEQ multiplex PCR was the method, and the copy in TCRdb shows in-frame clones only, minus some. The profile shows 2 million to 2.5 million clones, just under 95% of them singletons. Specimen: naive CD4+ T cells from PBMCs. The subset was: CD45RA+ positively selected. The receptors derive from a man between 18 and 35 years old in good health. Some clones in this sample may be carry-over from other donors' samples.

V gene TRBV7-9 combines with J gene TRBJ1-2; 12 bases match TRBD1. The CDR3 contains 15 residues. J was trimmed by 4 bases and V by 6 bases; bases with no gene match: 6. Germline V gene sequence: CDR1 SEHNR, CDR2 FQNEAQ (reference sequence). The CDR3 loop reads CASSRDRGPFYGYTF. CDR3 bases: TGTGCCAGCAGTCGGGACAGGGGGCCCTTCTATGGCTACACCTTC.

In its sample, this clone was seen a few times. This sample also contains other DNA sequences that code for the same CDR3. The chain uses TRBV28 and TRBJ1-1, with D unresolved. Germline CDR1 MDHEN, CDR2 SYDVKM. This CDR3 contains 12 residues. Between the trimmed V and J ends, which lost 6 bases and 3 bases, there was a span of 8 bases. The CDR3 DNA is TGTGCCAGCAGCAGATGGGACACTGAAGCTTTCTTT. Translation gives CASSRWDTEAFF.

The chain uses TRBV7-2 and TRBJ2-5; 7 nucleotides match TRBD1. The V and J ends lost 5 bases and 5 bases, in that order; junction bases with no gene match: 14. The CDR3 is 16 amino acids. The germline gives CDR1 SGHTA, CDR2 FQGNSA. CDR3 residues: CASSPRLTGARETQYF. As DNA, the CDR3 is TGTGCCAGCAGCCCAAGGCTCACAGGGGCCCGGGAGACCCAGTACTTC.

The gene calls are TRBV5-1 and TRBJ1-4; TRBD1 might be the D (5 bases). There are 15 residues in the CDR3. In germline, CDR1 is SGHRS, CDR2 YFSETQ. V was clipped by 0 bases and J by 5 bases, with 11 bases between them. Here the CDR3 DNA reads TGCGCCAGCAGCTTGGCCTCACGGGGGAATGAAAAACTGTTTTTT. Amino acids: CASSLASRGNEKLFF.

The V gene is TRBV18, the J gene TRBJ2-1; D ambiguous. This CDR3 has 16 amino acids. Per the germline V gene, CDR1 is KGHSH and CDR2 is LQKENI. V lost 3 bases, J lost 0 bases, and 12 bases lay in between. DNA of the CDR3: TGTGCCAGCTCACCCAGCCCACCTAGCTCCTACAATGAGCAGTTCTTC. Amino acid sequence: CASSPSPPSSYNEQFF.

In this sample, this clone turned up once. Other DNA sequences of this sample code for an identical CDR3. CDR3 bases: TGTGCCAGCAGTTTGTCGAGCGGGGGTTCCTACAATGAGCAGTTCTTC. It translates to CASSLSSGGSYNEQFF. V is TRBV28 and J is TRBJ2-1; the match to TRBD2 covers 8 bases. The CDR3 consists of 16 residues. Per germline, CDR1 MDHEN and CDR2 SYDVKM. Germline trimming cut 3 bases from V and 1 base from J; bases unmatched to any gene: 5.

The genes are TRBV27 and TRBJ1-1; TRBD1 agrees at 9 bases. Germline lookup yields CDR1 MNHEY and CDR2 SMNVEV (reference sequence). V lost 1 base to trimming and J lost 4 bases; unmatched junction nucleotides: 4. The length of the CDR3 is 15 residues. This CDR3 reads CASSLLGQGVTEAFF. In nucleotides, the CDR3 is TGTGCCAGCAGTTTATTGGGACAGGGTGTCACTGAAGCTTTCTTT.

This clone has more than one count but fewer than ten. The chain has TRBV27 and TRBJ1-5; possibly TRBD1 for D (5 bases). The CDR3 totals 15 residues. Germline CDR1 MNHEY, CDR2 SMNVEV (reference sequence). Trimming removed 6 bases from V and 5 bases from J, with 17 bases in between. The CDR3 bases are TGTGCCAGCAGCCAACTCGGTAGGGGAGATCAGCCCCAGCATTTT. Translated: CASSQLGRGDQPQHF.

As concerns this clone: The same CDR3 arises from other DNA sequences in this sample as well. The J gene is TRBJ2-7, the V gene TRBV30; TRBD1 might be the D (5 bases). The CDR3 has 14 amino acids. Trimming removed 1 base at V and 2 bases at J, with 12 bases between. Per germline, CDR1 GTSNPN and CDR2 SVGIG (reference sequence). The CDR3 DNA reads TGTGCCTGGAGTGGCCAAGGGGCGACCTACGAGCAGTACTTC. Protein: CAWSGQGATYEQYF.

Notes on this clone: This same CDR3 is encoded by further DNA sequences in the sample. The chain carries TRBV2 and TRBJ2-2; D unclear. CDR1 and CDR2 (germline): SNHLY, FYNNEI. V dropped 9 bases and J dropped 1 base, with 6 bases sitting between them. This CDR3 is built from 12 residues. CDR3 protein: CASRQNTGELFF. CDR3 in DNA: TGTGCCAGTCGACAGAACACCGGGGAGCTGTTTTTT. Complete variable domain (other parts from reference TRBV2 and TRBJ2-2): EPEVTQTPSHQVTQMGQEVILRCVPISNHLYFYWYRQILGQKVEFLVSFYNNEISEKSEIFDDQFSVERPDGSNFTLKIRSTKLEDSAMYFCASRQNTGELFFGEGSRLTVL.

This clone was observed once. The chain links TRBV19 to TRBJ2-7; 11 bases agree with TRBD2. The length of the CDR3 is 16 residues. Trimming took 5 bases from V and 3 from J; bases not matched to a gene: 9. Germline V gene sequence: CDR1 LNHDA, CDR2 SQIVND (reference sequence). The CDR3 DNA is TGTGCCAGTAGTTTGCATGGACTAGCGGGTCTCTACGAGCAGTACTTC. Translating gives CASSLHGLAGLYEQYF.

The chain couples TRBV10-3 to TRBJ1-3, with D tentatively TRBD1 (5 bases). CDR1 is ENHRY and CDR2 is SYGVKD in the germline V gene. V was pared by 4 bases and J by 0 bases, with 10 bases between. CDR3 length equals 15 residues. CDR3 nucleotides: TGTGCCATCAGTGGGGGCGCTGGCTCTGGAAACACCATATATTTT. As protein: CAISGGAGSGNTIYF.

The chain has TRBV11-2 and TRBJ1-5; perhaps TRBD1 as D (6 bases). The V and J ends lost 3 bases and 6 bases respectively, with 9 bases between them. CDR1 and CDR2 (germline): SGHAT, FQNNGV. The CDR3 has 13 amino acids. The CDR3 region is CASSFGGGQPQHF. CDR3 bases: TGTGCCAGCAGCTTTGGAGGGGGTCAGCCCCAGCATTTT.

The chain links TRBV9 to TRBJ2-5; D is possibly TRBD2 (6 bases). The CDR3 has 17 amino acids. Germline loops: CDR1 SGDLS, CDR2 YYNGEE. The V end was cut by 0 bases, the J end by 1 base, with 16 bases between. The CDR3 sequence is CASSVAFGVAAQETQYF. The CDR3 DNA reads as TGTGCCAGCAGCGTAGCATTTGGGGTAGCGGCCCAAGAGACCCAGTACTTC.

This clone appeared once. The gene calls are TRBV19 and TRBJ2-3; 9 bases line up with TRBD2. Germline V gives CDR1 LNHDA, CDR2 SQIVND (reference sequence). V was pared by 3 bases and J by 5 bases, with 6 bases of the junction left unmatched. The CDR3 consists of 15 residues. The CDR3 bases are TGTGCCAGTAGTATCTGGCGGGAGGGCCGAGATACGCAGTATTTT. Its protein is CASSIWREGRDTQYF.

The chain has TRBV9 and TRBJ2-5, with TRBD2 matching over 10 bases. The V gene end was trimmed by 1 base and the J gene end by 3 bases; junction bases not matched to a gene: 3. This CDR3 comprises 15 residues. Germline V gene sequence: CDR1 SGDLS, CDR2 YYNGEE. CDR3 coding DNA: TGTGCCAGCAGCGTACTCGGGACTAGCGAAGAGACCCAGTACTTC. Protein: CASSVLGTSEETQYF.